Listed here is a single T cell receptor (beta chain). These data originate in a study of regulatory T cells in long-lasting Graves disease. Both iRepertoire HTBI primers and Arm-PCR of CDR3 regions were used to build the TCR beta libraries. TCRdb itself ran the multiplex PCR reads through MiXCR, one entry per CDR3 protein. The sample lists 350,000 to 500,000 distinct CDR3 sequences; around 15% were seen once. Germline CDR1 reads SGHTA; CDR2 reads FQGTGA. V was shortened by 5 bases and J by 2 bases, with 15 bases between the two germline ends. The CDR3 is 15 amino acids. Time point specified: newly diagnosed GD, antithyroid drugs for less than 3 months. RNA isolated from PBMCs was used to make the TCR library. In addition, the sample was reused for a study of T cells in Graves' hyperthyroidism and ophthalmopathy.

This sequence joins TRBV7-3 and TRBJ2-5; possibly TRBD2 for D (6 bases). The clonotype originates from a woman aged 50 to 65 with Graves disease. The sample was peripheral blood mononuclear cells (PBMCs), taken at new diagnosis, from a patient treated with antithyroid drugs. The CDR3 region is CASSVGGLPQETQYF. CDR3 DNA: TGTGCCAGCAGCGTCGGGGGATTACCACAAGAGACCCAGTACTTC.